This T cell receptor (beta chain) was observed in a study of blood T cell repertoires in COVID-19. Turning to the study itself: From T cells, B-cell-depleted T cells, or PBMCs came the material, which was cDNA or gDNA.

Deletions cut 1 base from V and 4 bases from J, with 10 bases between. Per germline, CDR1 MGHRA and CDR2 YSYEKL. The CDR3 loop spans 14 amino acids. Measured with immunoSEQ multiplex PCR; TCRdb has only the in-frame clones, and not every one. This sample has some 87,000 clones, with roughly 80% found just once. This clone was seen once. The sample comprised peripheral blood. The J gene is TRBJ1-2, the V gene TRBV4-1, with a tentative D call TRBD1 (5 bases). The sequence came from a man older than 75 with active or convalescent COVID-19. CDR3 sequence reads: CASSQVSGSYGYTF. In DNA, the CDR3 is TGCGCCAGCAGCCAAGTTTCAGGGTCCTATGGCTACACCTTC.